This TCR beta chain was documented in a study of Tregs in tolerant kidney transplant recipients. Points on this clone: The antigen is not known.

The nonmyeloablative bone marrow transplants came from related graft donors, with transient mixed chimerism. Regarding the study as a whole: Few patients were studied, so findings need validation in larger groups. For some patients, primers changed over time, blocking nucleotide-level comparison. In tolerant patients, donor-specific Tregs outgrew total Tregs, suggesting antigen-driven expansion.

Using immunoSEQ multiplex PCR, the repertoire was profiled, and TCRdb retains in-frame clones only, with some absent. The sample includes tens of thousands of clones, roughly 80% seen only once; the top ten take about 25%. V shed 1 base and J shed 0 bases, with 16 bases lying between them. CDR1 and CDR2 from the germline V gene are SEHNR and FQNEAQ (reference sequence). CDR3 size: 18 residues. The chain joins TRBV7-9 to TRBJ2-1; weak D call: TRBD2 (5 bases). Source: CD8+ T cells from blood (PBMCs), taken 6 months after the transplant. The source is a human patient who received a combined kidney and bone marrow transplant. The graft donor may be the source of some T cells. CDR3 loop: CASSLVGSAPSSYNEQFF. CDR3 nucleotides: TGTGCCAGCAGCTTAGTAGGGAGTGCGCCTAGCTCCTACAATGAGCAGTTCTTC. The whole variable domain, filled in from reference TRBV7-9 and TRBJ2-1, reads DTGVSQNPRHKITKRGQNVTFRCDPISEHNRLYWYRQTLGQGPEFLTYFQNEAQLEKSRLLSDRFSAERPKGSFSTLEIQRTEQGDSAMYLCASSLVGSAPSSYNEQFFGPGTRLTVL.